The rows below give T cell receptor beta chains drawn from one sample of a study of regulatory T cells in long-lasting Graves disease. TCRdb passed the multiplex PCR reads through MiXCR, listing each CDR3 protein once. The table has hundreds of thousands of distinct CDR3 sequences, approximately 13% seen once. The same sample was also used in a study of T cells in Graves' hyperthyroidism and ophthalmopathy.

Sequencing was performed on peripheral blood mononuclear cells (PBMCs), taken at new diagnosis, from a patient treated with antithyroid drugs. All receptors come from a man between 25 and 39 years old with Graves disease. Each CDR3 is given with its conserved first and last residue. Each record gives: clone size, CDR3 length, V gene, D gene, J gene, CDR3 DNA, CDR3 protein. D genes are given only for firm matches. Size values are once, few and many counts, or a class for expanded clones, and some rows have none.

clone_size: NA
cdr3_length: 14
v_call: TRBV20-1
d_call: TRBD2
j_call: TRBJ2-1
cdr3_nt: TGCAGTGCTAGACGGGCGGGAGTAGACAATGAGCAGTTCTTC
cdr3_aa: CSARRAGVDNEQFF

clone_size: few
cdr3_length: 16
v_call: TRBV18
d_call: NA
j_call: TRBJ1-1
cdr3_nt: TGTGCCAGCTCACCACTATATACAGGAACCAGGACTGAAGCTTTCTTT
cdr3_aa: CASSPLYTGTRTEAFF

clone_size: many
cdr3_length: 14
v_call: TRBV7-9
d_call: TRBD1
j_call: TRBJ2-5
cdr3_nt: TGTGCCAGCAGCCGACTTGACAGGGAAGAGACCCAGTACTTC
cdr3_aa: CASSRLDREETQYF

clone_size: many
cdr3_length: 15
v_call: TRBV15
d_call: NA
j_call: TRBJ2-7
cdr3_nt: TGTGCCACCAGCAGAACCGGGACACTGGACTACGAGCAGTACTTC
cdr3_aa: CATSRTGTLDYEQYF

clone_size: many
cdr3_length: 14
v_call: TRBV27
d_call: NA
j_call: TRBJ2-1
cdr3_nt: TGTGCCAGTAATTCGCGGGGAGGCTACAATGAGCAGTTCTTC
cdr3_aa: CASNSRGGYNEQFF

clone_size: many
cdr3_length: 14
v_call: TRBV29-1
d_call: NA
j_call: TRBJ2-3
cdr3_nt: TGCAGCGTTAAACGCGGGCCCAGCACAGATACGCAGTATTTT
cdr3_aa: CSVKRGPSTDTQYF

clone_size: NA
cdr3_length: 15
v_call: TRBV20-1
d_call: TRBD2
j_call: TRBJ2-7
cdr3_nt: TGCAGTGCTAGATCGGGGACTAGCGGGAGCGACGAGCAGTACTTC
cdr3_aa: CSARSGTSGSDEQYF

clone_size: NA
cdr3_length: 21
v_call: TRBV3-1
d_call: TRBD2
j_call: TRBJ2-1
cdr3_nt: TGTGCCAGCAGCCAAGAAGGGCCCCTTTGGAGCGGGACGCTCTCCTACAATGAGCAGTTCTTC
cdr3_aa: CASSQEGPLWSGTLSYNEQFF

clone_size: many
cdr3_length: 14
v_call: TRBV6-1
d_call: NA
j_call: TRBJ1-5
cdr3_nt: TGTGCCAGCAGTGATAGAAGGGGCAATCAGCCCCAGCATTTT
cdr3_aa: CASSDRRGNQPQHF

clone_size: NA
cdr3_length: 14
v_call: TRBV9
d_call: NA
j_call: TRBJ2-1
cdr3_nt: TGTGCCAGCAGCCCCGGGACGCTTCGGGGTGAGCAGTTCTTC
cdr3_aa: CASSPGTLRGEQFF

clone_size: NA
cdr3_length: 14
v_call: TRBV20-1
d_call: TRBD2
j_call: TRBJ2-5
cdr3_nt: TGCAGTGCGACTAGCGGGAGGGCGGAGGAGACCCAGTACTTC
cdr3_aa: CSATSGRAEETQYF

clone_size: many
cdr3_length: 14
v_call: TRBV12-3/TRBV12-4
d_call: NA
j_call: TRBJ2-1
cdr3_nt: TGTGCCAGCAGTTCCCAGACCCCCCGAGATGAGCAGTTCTTC
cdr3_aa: CASSSQTPRDEQFF

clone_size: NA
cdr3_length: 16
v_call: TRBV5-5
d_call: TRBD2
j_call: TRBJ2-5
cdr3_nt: TGTGCCAGCAGCTTCGGACTAGCGGGAGGATCAGAGACCCAGTACTTC
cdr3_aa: CASSFGLAGGSETQYF

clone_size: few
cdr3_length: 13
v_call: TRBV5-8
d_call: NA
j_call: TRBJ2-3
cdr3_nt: TGTGCCAGCAGCCCATATCTTGGGGATACGCAGTATTTT
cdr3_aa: CASSPYLGDTQYF

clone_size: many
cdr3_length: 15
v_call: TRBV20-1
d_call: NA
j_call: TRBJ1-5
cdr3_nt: TGCAGTGCTAGGATAGGACGGAATCCCAATCAGCCCCAGCATTTT
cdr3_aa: CSARIGRNPNQPQHF

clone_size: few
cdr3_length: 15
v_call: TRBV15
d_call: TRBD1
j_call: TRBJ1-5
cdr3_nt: TGTGCCACCAGCCGGACAGGGAGGGCGAATCAGCCCCAGCATTTT
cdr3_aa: CATSRTGRANQPQHF

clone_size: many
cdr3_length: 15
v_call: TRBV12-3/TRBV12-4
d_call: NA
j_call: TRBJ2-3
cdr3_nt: TGTGCCAGCAGTTTTGCAGGGGCCCCCACAGATACGCAGTATTTT
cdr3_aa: CASSFAGAPTDTQYF

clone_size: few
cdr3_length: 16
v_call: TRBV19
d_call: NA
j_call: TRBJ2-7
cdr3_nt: TGTGCCAGTAGTTCTCGACGGAGTTCGGGCTCCTACGAGCAGTACTTC
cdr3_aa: CASSSRRSSGSYEQYF

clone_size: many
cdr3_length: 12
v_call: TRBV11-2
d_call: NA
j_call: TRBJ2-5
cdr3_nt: TGTGCCACCACGGGGGCCCAAGAGACCCAGTACTTC
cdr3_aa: CATTGAQETQYF

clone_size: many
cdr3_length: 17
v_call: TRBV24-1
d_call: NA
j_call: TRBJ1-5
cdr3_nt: TGTGCCACCAGTGACTCCCGGGGCCTGAGGGGCAATCAGCCCCAGCATTTT
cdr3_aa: CATSDSRGLRGNQPQHF

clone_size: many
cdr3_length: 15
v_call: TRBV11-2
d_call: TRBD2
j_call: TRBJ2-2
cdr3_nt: TGTGCCAGCAGCTTTATGCTAGCGGGCACCGGGGAGCTGTTTTTT
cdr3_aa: CASSFMLAGTGELFF

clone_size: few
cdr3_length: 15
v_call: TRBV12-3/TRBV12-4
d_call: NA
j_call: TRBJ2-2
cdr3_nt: TGTGCCAGCAGTTTCGGGGGCACAAACACCGGGGAGCTGTTTTTT
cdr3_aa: CASSFGGTNTGELFF

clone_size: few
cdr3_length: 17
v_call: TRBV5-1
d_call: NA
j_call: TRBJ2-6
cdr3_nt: TGCGCCAGCAGAATCGGACTCAGCAGCTCTGGGGCCAACGTCCTGACTTTC
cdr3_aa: CASRIGLSSSGANVLTF

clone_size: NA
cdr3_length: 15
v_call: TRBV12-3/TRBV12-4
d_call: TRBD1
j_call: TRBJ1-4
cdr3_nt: TGTGCCAGCAGTTCCCGGGGGACAGATTATTCAAAACTGTTTTTT
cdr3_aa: CASSSRGTDYSKLFF

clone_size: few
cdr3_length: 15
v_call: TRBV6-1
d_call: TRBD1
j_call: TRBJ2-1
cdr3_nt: TGTGCCAGCAGGGGCACCGGGACAGGGAAGGGTGAGCAGTTCTTC
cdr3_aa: CASRGTGTGKGEQFF

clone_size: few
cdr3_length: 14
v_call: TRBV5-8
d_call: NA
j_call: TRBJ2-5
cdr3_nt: TGTGCCAGCAGCACCTGGGCTCTCCAAGAGACCCAGTACTTC
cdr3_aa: CASSTWALQETQYF

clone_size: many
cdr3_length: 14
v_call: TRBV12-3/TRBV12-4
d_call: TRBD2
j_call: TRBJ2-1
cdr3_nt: TGTGCCAGCAGTTTAGCGGGAGGGCGGAGTGAGCAGTTCTTC
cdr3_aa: CASSLAGGRSEQFF

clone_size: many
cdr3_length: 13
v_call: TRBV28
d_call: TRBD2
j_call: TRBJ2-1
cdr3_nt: TGTGCCAGCACTCTCCCGGGGGGAAATGAGCAGTTCTTC
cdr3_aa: CASTLPGGNEQFF

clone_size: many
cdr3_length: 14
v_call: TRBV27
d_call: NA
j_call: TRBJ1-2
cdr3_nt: TGTGCCAGCAGACTGACAGCCATTAACTATGGCTACACCTTC
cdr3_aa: CASRLTAINYGYTF

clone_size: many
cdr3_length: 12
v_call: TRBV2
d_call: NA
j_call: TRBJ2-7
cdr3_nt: TGTGCCAGCAGTGGGGGTAAAGACGAGCAGTACTTC
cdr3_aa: CASSGGKDEQYF

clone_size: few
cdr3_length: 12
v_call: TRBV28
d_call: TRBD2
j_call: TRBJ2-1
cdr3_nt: TGTGCCAGCAGCAAGACTAGCACTGAGCAGTTCTTC
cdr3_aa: CASSKTSTEQFF

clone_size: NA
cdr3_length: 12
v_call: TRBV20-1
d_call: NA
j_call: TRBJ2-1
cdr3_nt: TGCAGTGCCCTGAGTTCCTACAATGAGCAGTTCTTC
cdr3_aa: CSALSSYNEQFF

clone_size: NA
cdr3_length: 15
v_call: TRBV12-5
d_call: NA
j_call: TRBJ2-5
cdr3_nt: TGTGCTAGTGGTTTGGGTCAACAGGGTGGTGAGACCCAGTACTTC
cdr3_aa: CASGLGQQGGETQYF

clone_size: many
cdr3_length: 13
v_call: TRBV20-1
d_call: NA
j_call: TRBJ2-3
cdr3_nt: TGCAGTGCCGTAGGAATAGCGACAGATACGCAGTATTTT
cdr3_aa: CSAVGIATDTQYF

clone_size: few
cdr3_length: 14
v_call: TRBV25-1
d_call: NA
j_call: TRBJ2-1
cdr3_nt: TGTGCCAGCCGTCACCACGGGGGGCCGGATGAGCAGTTCTTC
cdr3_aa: CASRHHGGPDEQFF

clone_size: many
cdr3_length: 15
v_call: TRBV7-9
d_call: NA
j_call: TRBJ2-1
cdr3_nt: TGTGCCAGCAGCCCGAGGGCGGCAGAGTTCCATGAGCAGTTCTTC
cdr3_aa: CASSPRAAEFHEQFF

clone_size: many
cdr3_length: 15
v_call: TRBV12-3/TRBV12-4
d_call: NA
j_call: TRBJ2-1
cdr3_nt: TGTGCCAGCAGTTTCGGGCGGGGATCCTACAATGAGCAGTTCTTC
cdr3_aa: CASSFGRGSYNEQFF

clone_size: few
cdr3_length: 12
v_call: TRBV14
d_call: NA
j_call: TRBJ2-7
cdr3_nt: TGTGCCAGCAGTAGGGTCCGCTACGAGCAGTACTTC
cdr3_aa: CASSRVRYEQYF

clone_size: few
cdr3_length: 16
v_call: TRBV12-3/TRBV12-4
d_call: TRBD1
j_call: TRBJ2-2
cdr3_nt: TGTGCCAGCAGTTCCTACGGACAGGGAAACACCGGGGAGCTGTTTTTT
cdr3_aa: CASSSYGQGNTGELFF

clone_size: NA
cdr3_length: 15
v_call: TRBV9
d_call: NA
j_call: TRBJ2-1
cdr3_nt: TGTGCCAGCAGCGCCTTCTCAGGGATAGGCAATGAGCAGTTCTTC
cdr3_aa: CASSAFSGIGNEQFF

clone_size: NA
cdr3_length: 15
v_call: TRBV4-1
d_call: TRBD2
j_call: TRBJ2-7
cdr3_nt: TGCGCCAGCAGCCAAGAACTAGCGGGAGTCTACGAGCAGTACTTC
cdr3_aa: CASSQELAGVYEQYF

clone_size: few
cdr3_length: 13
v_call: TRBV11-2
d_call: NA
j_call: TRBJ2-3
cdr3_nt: TGTGCCAGCAGCTTAGATGGAGCAGATACGCAGTATTTT
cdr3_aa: CASSLDGADTQYF

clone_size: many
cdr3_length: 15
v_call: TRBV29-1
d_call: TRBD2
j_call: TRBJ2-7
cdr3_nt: TGCAGCGTTGATGGCGGGAGGGCCGACCCCTACGAGCAGTACTTC
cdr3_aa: CSVDGGRADPYEQYF

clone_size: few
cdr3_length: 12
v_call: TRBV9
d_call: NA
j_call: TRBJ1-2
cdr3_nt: TGTGCCAGCAGCGTAGCGGGGTATGGCTACACCTTC
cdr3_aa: CASSVAGYGYTF

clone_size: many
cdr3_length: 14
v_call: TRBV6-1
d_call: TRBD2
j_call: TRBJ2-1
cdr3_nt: TGTGCCAGTGCACTAGCGGGCACCTACAATGAGCAGTTCTTC
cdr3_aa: CASALAGTYNEQFF

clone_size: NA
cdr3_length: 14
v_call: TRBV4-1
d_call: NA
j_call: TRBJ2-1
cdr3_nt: TGCGCCAGCAGCCAAGGGACTACCTCGGGTGAGCAGTTCTTC
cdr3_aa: CASSQGTTSGEQFF

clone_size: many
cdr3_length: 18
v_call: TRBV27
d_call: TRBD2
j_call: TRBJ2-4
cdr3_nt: TGTGCCAGCAGTTTAAAGGGACTAGCGGGACTAGCCAAAAACATTCAGTACTTC
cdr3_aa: CASSLKGLAGLAKNIQYF